The TCR beta chain described here comes from a study of blood T cell repertoires in COVID-19. Overall study: COVID-19 samples, acute and convalescent, were from the United States, Italy and Spain. T cells, B-cell-depleted T cells, or PBMCs provided the cDNA or gDNA that served as material.

This clone was detected only once. How the authors handled the data: Reference gene primer amplification gave nucleated cell count estimates. TCRdb's copy holds only in-frame clones and misses some; the assay was immunoSEQ multiplex PCR. D and trimming were read from the DNA, whereas the V and J calls and clone size are those reported in that table. The sample records 200,000 or so clones, approximately 86% being singletons. The CDR3 extends over 15 amino acids. V was cut by 5 bases and J by 8 bases, with 21 bases left in between. Germline V gene sequence: CDR1 SGHDN, CDR2 FVKESK. This sequence was found in a man between 65 and 80 years old with active or convalescent COVID-19. The V gene is TRBV14, the J gene TRBJ1-2; D may be TRBD1 (6 bases). Sequencing used peripheral blood. The DNA of the CDR3 is TGTGCCAGCAGCAGTCGAACCGCCGGGACAAAAGGCTACACCTTC. It codes for CASSSRTAGTKGYTF.